These 27 T cell receptor beta chains came from one sample sequenced in a study of T cell changes during pregnancy in multiple sclerosis. Assay used: immunoSEQ multiplex PCR; TCRdb lists only in-frame clones, some missing. Counted here are roughly 76,000 clones, about nine tenths occurring once; the ten biggest clones make up about 0.31%. This specimen was CD4+ T cells from peripheral blood mononuclear cells, taken after pregnancy. Receptors originate from a female donor with multiple sclerosis, enrolled in a pregnancy study.

V gene TRBV27 combines with J gene TRBJ2-1, with 7 positions matching TRBD1. CDR1 is MNHEY and CDR2 is SMNVEV in the germline V gene (reference sequence). The J segment lost 3 bases and the V segment lost 7 bases, leaving 6 bases of the junction unmatched. This CDR3 region has 14 residues. CDR3 protein: CASNRDRGYNEQFF. Written as DNA, the CDR3 is TGTGCCAGCAATAGGGACAGAGGCTACAATGAGCAGTTCTTC.

V is TRBV6-1 and J is TRBJ2-2; 8 nucleotides align to TRBD1. Germline V gene sequence: CDR1 MNHNS, CDR2 SASEGT. This CDR3 has 17 amino acids. V shed 4 bases and J 8 bases; nucleotides not matched to a gene: 15. In nucleotides, the CDR3 is TGTGCCAGCAGTGCGGCCTCAGGGACAGGTATTCCGGGGGAGCTGTTTTTT. Amino acid sequence: CASSAASGTGIPGELFF.

The chain links TRBV5-1 to TRBJ1-2; perhaps TRBD1 as D (5 bases). The CDR3 has 12 residues. Trimming stripped 5 bases from V and 8 bases from J, with 13 bases between. Per germline, CDR1 SGHRS and CDR2 YFSETQ. CDR3 residues: CASSGQGPGYTF. The CDR3 region has the DNA TGCGCCAGCAGTGGCCAGGGCCCCGGCTACACCTTC. The whole variable domain, filled in from reference TRBV5-1 and TRBJ1-2, reads KAGVTQTPRYLIKTRGQQVTLSCSPISGHRSVSWYQQTPGQGLQFLFEYFSETQRNKGNFPGRFSGRQFSNSRSEMNVSTLELGDSALYLCASSGQGPGYTFGSGTRLTVV.

The V call is TRBV5-1, the J call TRBJ1-4; D not certain. The germline V and J ends were trimmed by 0 bases and 8 bases, with 14 bases remaining between them. The CDR3 length is 15 residues. Germline V gene data show CDR1 as SGHRS and CDR2 as YFSETQ. The CDR3 nucleotides are TGCGCCAGCAGCTTGGGTTGGGGAGGGAGCGAAAAACTGTTTTTT. Its translation is CASSLGWGGSEKLFF.

The chain uses TRBV7-5 and TRBJ2-5; TRBD1 is taken as the D call from the table, unchecked against the DNA. TRBV7-5 is deemed a pseudogene. The CDR3 is 15 residues long. CDR3 nucleotides: TGTGTCAGAACCCTAAGGTCAGGGGTTCAAGAGACCCAGTACTTC. Translation: CVRTLRSGVQETQYF.

The genes are TRBV28 and TRBJ1-1; TRBD1 matches at 7 bases. The CDR3 has 14 amino acids. Germline values: CDR1 MDHEN, CDR2 SYDVKM. J gave up 1 base and V 5 bases, and 4 bases lay outside the gene matches. In DNA, the CDR3 is TGTGCCAGCAGTATGACAGGGTGGAACACTGAAGCTTTCTTT. Translation: CASSMTGWNTEAFF.

The CDR3 region has the DNA TGTGCCAGCAGTGATTCACAGGGGAACACCGGGGAGCTGTTTTTT. Protein sequence: CASSDSQGNTGELFF. The chain couples TRBV2 to TRBJ2-2, with D possibly being TRBD1 (6 bases). This CDR3 is built from 15 residues. Germline CDR1 is SNHLY and CDR2 is FYNNEI. V was trimmed by 3 bases and J by 1 base, leaving 9 bases between them.

The V call is TRBV30, the J call TRBJ2-7; D uncertain. Per germline, CDR1 GTSNPN and CDR2 SVGIG (reference sequence). The germline V and J ends were trimmed by 2 bases and 6 bases, with 11 bases remaining between them. The CDR3 length is 12 residues. Here the CDR3 reads CAWSFTIAEQYF. The CDR3 DNA is TGTGCCTGGAGTTTTACTATCGCCGAGCAGTACTTC.

The V and J genes are TRBV10-3 and TRBJ2-7; no definite D call. V was trimmed by 7 bases and J by 3 bases, leaving 13 bases between them. Germline V gene lookup returns CDR1 ENHRY and CDR2 SYGVKD. CDR3 length: 13 amino acids. CDR3 sequence reads: CAIKPSTDYEQYF. The CDR3, as DNA: TGTGCCATCAAACCTAGTACTGACTACGAGCAGTACTTC.

The chain uses TRBV11-3 and TRBJ2-5; 8 nucleotides match TRBD2. The germline CDR1 and CDR2 sequences are SGHNT and YENEEA. The CDR3 consists of 15 residues. V gave up 1 base and J gave up 2 bases; unmatched junction bases: 3. For the CDR3, the DNA is TGTGCCAGCAGCTTAGGCCAGCGGGAGCAAGAGACCCAGTACTTC. Translation: CASSLGQREQETQYF.

The genes are TRBV6-1 and TRBJ1-1, with 8 bases aligning to TRBD1. The length of the CDR3 is 13 residues. Germline V gene data show CDR1 as MNHNS and CDR2 as SASEGT. V lost 6 bases, J lost 7 bases, and 7 bases stayed unmatched. CDR3 sequence: CASRAQGAIEAFF. The CDR3 coding sequence is TGTGCCAGCAGAGCCCAGGGGGCTATTGAAGCTTTCTTT.

The V gene is TRBV29-1, the J gene TRBJ1-1, with no clear D. The germline V and J ends were trimmed by 5 bases and 3 bases, with 25 bases remaining between them. This CDR3 is built from 17 residues. Germline lookup yields CDR1 SQVTM and CDR2 ANQGSEA. The DNA of the CDR3 is TGCAGCGTTTCATTAAACAGAGTTCCAGCGAGGGACACTGAAGCTTTCTTT. Translation gives CSVSLNRVPARDTEAFF.

The chain has TRBV2 and TRBJ2-1, with TRBD2 identical over 8 bases. The CDR3 loop spans 13 amino acids. V was pared by 5 bases and J by 5 bases, with 2 bases of the junction left unmatched. Germline V gene sequence: CDR1 SNHLY, CDR2 FYNNEI. The CDR3 reads CASSLAGNNEQFF. The CDR3, as DNA: TGTGCCAGCAGTCTAGCGGGTAACAATGAGCAGTTCTTC.

This clone was detected ten times or more. V gene TRBV6-5 combines with J gene TRBJ1-2; D remains unclear. The CDR3 contains 16 residues. V shed 0 bases and J shed 4 bases, with 15 bases lying between them. The germline gives CDR1 MNHEY, CDR2 SVGAGI. The CDR3 DNA reads TGTGCCAGCAGTTACTCGAGTATAGGAGTAACCTATGGCTACACCTTC. This sequence encodes CASSYSSIGVTYGYTF.

V usage is TRBV6-1 and J usage is TRBJ1-1; D gene unclear. Germline V gene lookup returns CDR1 MNHNS and CDR2 SASEGT. V was cut by 2 bases and J by 9 bases, with 13 bases left in between. This CDR3 spans 13 amino acids. The CDR3 here is CASSEINSPKAFF. The CDR3 DNA is TGTGCCAGCAGTGAAATAAACAGTCCAAAAGCTTTCTTT.

Here the CDR3 DNA reads TGTGCCAGCTCACCAAACAATCTGATGAACACTGAAGCTTTCTTT. This sequence encodes CASSPNNLMNTEAFF. V is TRBV18 and J is TRBJ1-1; no firm D call. The V gene lost 2 bases and the J gene lost 0 bases, with 10 bases spanning the gap. This CDR3 contains 15 residues. Germline CDR1 reads KGHSH; CDR2 reads LQKENI.

The gene calls are TRBV2 and TRBJ2-7; the match to TRBD1 covers 7 bases. CDR1 and CDR2 (germline): SNHLY, FYNNEI. This CDR3 has 13 residues. Trimming cost V 5 bases and J 7 bases; bases outside gene matches: 8. The CDR3, as DNA: TGTGCCAGCAGTAAATCGTCAGGGGGTGAGCAGTACTTC. This gives the protein CASSKSSGGEQYF.

CDR3 in DNA: TGTGCCAGCAGCCAAGTCCCGGGACTTCTAACTGAAGCTTTCTTT. This gives the protein CASSQVPGLLTEAFF. The rearrangement uses TRBV14 and TRBJ1-1, with TRBD1 as a possible D gene (5 bases). The V and J ends lost 1 base and 5 bases respectively, with 14 bases between them. The germline CDR1 and CDR2 sequences are SGHDN and FVKESK. CDR3 length equals 15 residues.

The chain couples TRBV5-1 to TRBJ2-2; 9 nucleotides line up with TRBD2. CDR1 is SGHRS, CDR2 YFSETQ, per germline. The ends lost 4 bases at V and 1 base at J; junction bases unmatched: 2. CDR3 length: 15 residues. The CDR3 sequence is CASSVTSGNTGELFF. For the CDR3, the DNA is TGCGCCAGCAGCGTGACTAGCGGGAACACCGGGGAGCTGTTTTTT. Drawing the rest from reference TRBV5-1 and TRBJ2-2, the complete variable domain is KAGVTQTPRYLIKTRGQQVTLSCSPISGHRSVSWYQQTPGQGLQFLFEYFSETQRNKGNFPGRFSGRQFSNSRSEMNVSTLELGDSALYLCASSVTSGNTGELFFGEGSRLTVL.

This clone showed up just once. The CDR3 DNA reads TGTGCCAGCAGCCCACAGGGATTCCACTACGAGCAGTACTTC. Its protein is CASSPQGFHYEQYF. The V and J genes are TRBV7-2 and TRBJ2-7; D is possibly TRBD1 (6 bases). The CDR3 loop spans 14 amino acids. Germline lookup yields CDR1 SGHTA and CDR2 FQGNSA. V lost 5 bases to trimming and J lost 3 bases, with 14 bases between them.

V and J are TRBV6-6 and TRBJ2-1, with TRBD1 as a possible D gene (6 bases). This CDR3 has 15 amino acids. Deletions cut 2 bases from V and 4 bases from J, with 12 bases between. Germline CDR1 reads MNHNY; CDR2 reads SVGAGI (reference sequence). The CDR3 sequence is CASSYPRGDYNEQFF. DNA of the CDR3: TGTGCCAGCAGTTACCCCAGGGGCGATTACAATGAGCAGTTCTTC.

The chain employs TRBV28 and TRBJ2-3; 13 bases map to TRBD2. This CDR3 is 14 amino acids long. J lost 11 bases, V lost 6 bases, and 8 bases had no gene match. The germline CDR1 and CDR2 sequences are MDHEN and SYDVKM. In DNA form, the CDR3 reads TGTGCCAGCAGACCGGGACTAGCGGGATTTGGGCAGTATTTT. Its protein is CASRPGLAGFGQYF.

CDR3 sequence (DNA): TGCGCCAGCAGATTATTACAGGGACGTACTGAAGCTTTCTTT. It translates to CASRLLQGRTEAFF. The V gene is TRBV10-1, the J gene TRBJ1-1, with D possibly being TRBD1 (6 bases). The V end was cut by 6 bases, the J end by 5 bases, with 16 bases between. CDR1 and CDR2 (germline): WNHNN, SYGVQD (reference sequence). This CDR3 spans 14 amino acids.

The rearrangement joins TRBV7-2 to TRBJ1-6; 8 bases fit TRBD1. From germline, CDR1 is SGHTA and CDR2 FQGNSA. V trimming: 2 bases; J trimming: 10 bases; junction bases outside the gene matches: 13. The CDR3 is 17 residues long. CDR3 region: CASSLRDRPGRESPLHF. CDR3 nucleotide sequence: TGTGCCAGCAGCTTACGGGACAGGCCGGGTAGGGAATCACCCCTCCACTTT.

This clone showed up just once. The rearrangement links TRBV21-1 to TRBJ2-6; the table's D call, TRBD2, was not checked against the DNA. TRBV21-1 is reported as a pseudogene. This CDR3 contains 17 residues. This CDR3 is CASSKCGSLAGANVLTF. Written as DNA, the CDR3 is TGTGCCAGCAGCAAATGCGGCAGCCTAGCTGGGGCCAACGTCCTGACTTTC.

V is TRBV19 and J is TRBJ1-2; D call uncertain. CDR1 is LNHDA, CDR2 SQIVND, per germline (reference sequence). Trimming pared 6 bases from V and 6 bases from J, leaving 14 bases between. This CDR3 contains 13 residues. The CDR3 DNA is TGTGCCAGTAGCCTCGAACCTATTAATGGCTACACCTTC. Protein: CASSLEPINGYTF.

The J gene is TRBJ2-5, the V gene TRBV2; the match to TRBD1 covers 11 bases. The CDR3 spans 14 residues. Germline V CDR1 and CDR2: SNHLY, FYNNEI. The junction had 7 bases not matched to a gene; V was cut back by 6 bases and J by 7 bases. This CDR3 reads CASSGDRGMGTQYF. CDR3 in DNA: TGTGCCAGCAGCGGGGACAGGGGGATGGGGACCCAGTACTTC.